Each of the 28 T cell receptor beta chains below was sequenced from the same sample in a study of T-cell memory formation after mild COVID-19. One entry per CDR3 protein results from TCRdb running MiXCR on the 5' RACE reads. The sample has around 180,000 distinct CDR3 sequences; 16% are singletons. Sequenced: PBMCs or a T cell subset sorted from them (not recorded which). Every receptor here comes from an adult woman who had mild COVID-19 (a few samples of this study predate the infection). Cell type and time point are not known.

The genes are TRBV29-1 and TRBJ2-4; D call uncertain. Trimming pared 5 bases from V and 9 bases from J, leaving 8 bases between. The CDR3 contains 10 residues. The germline CDR1 and CDR2 sequences are SQVTM and ANQGSEA. CDR3 nucleotide sequence: TGCAGCGTTCTCTCTAGCATTCAGTACTTC. Translating gives CSVLSSIQYF. The full variable domain, with the rest looked up from reference TRBV29-1 and TRBJ2-4, is SAVISQKPSRDICQRGTSLTIQCQVDSQVTMMFWYRQQPGQSLTLIATANQGSEATYESGFVIDKFPISRPNLTFSTLTVSNMSPEDSSIYLCSVLSSIQYFGAGTRLSVL.

The sample holds a few counts of this clonotype. The chain joins TRBV7-9 to TRBJ2-5; 7 nucleotides agree with TRBD2. V gave up 5 bases and J gave up 2 bases; unmatched junction bases: 5. CDR1 is SEHNR, CDR2 FQNEAQ, per germline (reference sequence). CDR3 size: 14 residues. CDR3 nucleotide sequence: TGTGCCAGCAGCCGAGGGGACTATCAAGAGACCCAGTACTTC. Protein product: CASSRGDYQETQYF.

This clonotype was picked up a small number of times. This chain connects TRBV6-6 to TRBJ2-1; 9 bases are shared with TRBD1. The CDR3 runs 17 residues. CDR1 is MNHNY and CDR2 is SVGAGI in the germline V gene (reference sequence). V was clipped by 3 bases and J by 7 bases; unmatched bases: 13. The CDR3 sequence: CASSYPTGQGKGNEQFF. The CDR3 region has the DNA TGTGCCAGCAGTTATCCTACTGGACAGGGGAAGGGGAATGAGCAGTTCTTC.

Many counts were recorded for this clonotype. The genes are TRBV5-1 and TRBJ2-3, with no clear D. CDR1 SGHRS and CDR2 YFSETQ come from the germline V gene. V dropped 0 bases and J dropped 4 bases, with 6 bases sitting between them. The length of the CDR3 is 13 residues. The CDR3 region has the DNA TGCGCCAGCAGCTTGGGATTTGCAGATACGCAGTATTTT. Protein sequence: CASSLGFADTQYF.

The chain employs TRBV3-1 and TRBJ1-2; D is ambiguous. The CDR3 is made up of 14 amino acids. The V and J ends lost 0 bases and 8 bases respectively, with 13 bases between them. Per the germline V gene, CDR1 is LGHDT and CDR2 is YNNKEL (reference sequence). The CDR3 DNA sequence: TGTGCCAGCAGCCAAGACGACCGAGGAGGAGGCTACACCTTC. This codes for CASSQDDRGGGYTF. Based on the CDR3 plus reference TRBV3-1 and TRBJ1-2, the full variable domain is DTAVSQTPKYLVTQMGNDKSIKCEQNLGHDTMYWYKQDSKKFLKIMFSYNNKELIINETVPNRFSPKSPDKAHLNLHINSLELGDSAVYFCASSQDDRGGGYTFGSGTRLTVV.

This clonotype was detected a few times. The rearrangement joins TRBV20-1 to TRBJ2-5; the match to TRBD2 covers 7 bases. CDR1 and CDR2 from the germline V gene are DFQATT and SNEGSKA (reference sequence). Losses at the gene ends were 5 bases for V and 6 bases for J; bases not matched to a gene: 9. CDR3 length: 13 amino acids. The CDR3 sequence is CSAPGEGSKTQYF. CDR3 coding DNA: TGCAGTGCTCCGGGGGAGGGTAGTAAGACCCAGTACTTC.

V gene TRBV5-1 combines with J gene TRBJ2-7; 7 bases match TRBD2. The trim removed 1 base at V and 0 bases at J, leaving 7 bases unmatched. The CDR3 is 16 residues long. CDR1 is SGHRS and CDR2 is YFSETQ in the germline V gene. The CDR3 region has the DNA TGCGCCAGCAGCTTGTCCGCGGGGGAGTACTCCTACGAGCAGTACTTC. Encoded protein: CASSLSAGEYSYEQYF.

This clonotype turned up a few times. This sequence joins TRBV20-1 and TRBJ1-1; no clear D. The CDR3 covers 13 residues. In germline, CDR1 is DFQATT, CDR2 SNEGSKA (reference sequence). V was clipped by 4 bases and J by 4 bases, with 13 bases between them. In DNA form, the CDR3 reads TGCAGTGCTACCAAATACCGGGGCACTGAAGCTTTCTTT. This codes for CSATKYRGTEAFF.

The chain couples TRBV5-1 to TRBJ2-2; tentatively, D is TRBD2 (5 bases). V lost 4 bases, J lost 3 bases, and 16 bases lay in between. The germline gives CDR1 SGHRS, CDR2 YFSETQ. The CDR3 has 16 amino acids. The CDR3 bases are TGCGCCAGCAGCGCCGGGCCGTCGCGGGACACCGGGGAGCTGTTTTTT. Translated, it gives CASSAGPSRDTGELFF.

In this sample, this clonotype turned up a few times. The V call is TRBV12-3 or TRBV12-4, the J call TRBJ1-2; D is undetermined. The CDR3 totals 10 residues. V lost 3 bases to trimming and J lost 14 bases, with 10 bases between them. The CDR3 nucleotides read TGTGCCAGCAGTTTCAAGAGTATAACCTTC. Translation: CASSFKSITF.

The table lists this clonotype with a few counts. V is TRBV5-1 and J is TRBJ1-4, with D hard to call. V was shortened by 1 base and J by 3 bases, with 10 bases between the two germline ends. The CDR3 has 15 amino acids. Per the germline V gene, CDR1 is SGHRS and CDR2 is YFSETQ. CDR3 loop: CASSLRLAANEKLFF. In DNA, the CDR3 is TGCGCCAGCAGCTTGAGGCTAGCGGCTAATGAAAAACTGTTTTTT. The full variable domain, completed using reference TRBV5-1 and TRBJ1-4, is KAGVTQTPRYLIKTRGQQVTLSCSPISGHRSVSWYQQTPGQGLQFLFEYFSETQRNKGNFPGRFSGRQFSNSRSEMNVSTLELGDSALYLCASSLRLAANEKLFFGSGTQLSVL.

This clonotype was detected a few times. This sequence joins TRBV4-1 and TRBJ2-7; TRBD2 aligns across 9 bases. The germline V gene encodes CDR1 MGHRA and CDR2 YSYEKL. The CDR3 loop spans 17 amino acids. With 0 bases clipped from V and 4 bases from J, the junction kept 10 bases outside the gene matches. CDR3 DNA sequence: TGCGCCAGCAGCCAAGATAGGTCGCGGGGGGGCTTTTACGAGCAGTACTTC. Translation gives CASSQDRSRGGFYEQYF.

The chain employs TRBV7-9 and TRBJ1-2; no firm D call. The CDR3 is 15 residues long. CDR1 is SEHNR, CDR2 FQNEAQ, per germline (reference sequence). V was clipped by 5 bases and J by 8 bases, with 21 bases between them. The chain's CDR3 is CASSAVQAQSGGYTF. In nucleotides, the CDR3 is TGTGCCAGCAGCGCCGTGCAGGCCCAATCCGGGGGCTACACCTTC.

The chain carries TRBV12-3 or TRBV12-4 and TRBJ1-2; 7 positions match TRBD1. J was trimmed by 4 bases and V by 4 bases; bases with no gene match: 15. This CDR3 is built from 17 residues. CDR3 sequence reads: CASSSTKPGTAGYGYTF. In DNA, the CDR3 is TGTGCCAGCAGTTCTACGAAGCCCGGGACAGCGGGCTATGGCTACACCTTC.

V gene TRBV9 combines with J gene TRBJ2-3, with TRBD1 as a possible D gene (5 bases). The V and J ends lost 2 bases and 4 bases respectively, with 11 bases between them. This CDR3 is 14 amino acids long. Germline V gene data show CDR1 as SGDLS and CDR2 as YYNGEE. DNA of the CDR3: TGTGCCAGCAGCGTGGAAGGGGCGGCAGATACGCAGTATTTT. Translation gives CASSVEGAADTQYF.

V and J are TRBV6-6 and TRBJ1-2; D is unclear. V lost 0 bases and J 0 bases, leaving 8 bases between the germline ends. Germline lookup yields CDR1 MNHNY and CDR2 SVGAGI (reference sequence). There are 15 residues in the CDR3. CDR3 nucleotide sequence: TGTGCCAGCAGTTACTCCTCTGGGGCTAACTATGGCTACACCTTC. Translated: CASSYSSGANYGYTF.

This clonotype was found a few times. The chain recombines TRBV11-2 with TRBJ2-3; possibly TRBD2 for D (5 bases). The V gene lost 5 bases and the J gene lost 6 bases, with 18 bases spanning the gap. The CDR3 consists of 15 residues. The V gene's germline CDR1 is SGHAT and CDR2 FQNNGV. This CDR3 is CASSPDPHRGDTQYF. CDR3 coding DNA: TGTGCCAGCAGCCCCGATCCTCACAGAGGGGATACGCAGTATTTT.

The chain links TRBV7-2 to TRBJ1-3; D call uncertain. Trimming took 8 bases from V and 1 from J, leaving 9 bases between them. The CDR3 consists of 13 residues. Germline CDR1 and CDR2: SGHTA and FQGNSA. The CDR3 DNA follows: TGTGCCAGCTCTCCCTGGTCTGGAAACACCATATATTTT. Translation: CASSPWSGNTIYF.

The chain links TRBV6-7 to TRBJ2-1, with D maybe TRBD2 (5 bases). TRBV6-7 falls under the ORF class, with uncertain function. CDR3 length: 18 amino acids. Trimming removed 4 bases at V and 7 bases at J, with 26 bases between. The CDR3 DNA reads as TGTGCCAGCAGTTGGCAAAGGCCCCGGGTGACTACGTGGAATGAGCAGTTCTTC. Its translation: CASSWQRPRVTTWNEQFF.

The V gene is TRBV5-5, the J gene TRBJ2-3, with 9 bases lining up with TRBD2. With 0 bases clipped from V and 1 base from J, the junction kept 12 bases outside the gene matches. Germline V gives CDR1 SGHKS, CDR2 YYEKEE (reference sequence). CDR3 length equals 19 residues. The CDR3 sequence: CASSLAYSGTSSRTDTQYF. The CDR3 DNA sequence: TGTGCCAGCAGCTTGGCGTACTCCGGGACTAGCTCCCGCACAGATACGCAGTATTTT.

This clonotype has a handful of counts. The J gene is TRBJ2-5, the V gene TRBV13; possible D gene TRBD1, 6 bases. There are 11 residues in the CDR3. The germline V and J ends were trimmed by 7 bases and 9 bases, with 12 bases remaining between them. In germline, CDR1 is PRHDT, CDR2 FYEKMQ (reference sequence). The CDR3 loop reads CASTQGRAQYF. The CDR3 DNA reads TGTGCCAGCACCCAGGGGAGAGCCCAGTACTTC.

This clonotype has a handful of counts. The chain employs TRBV10-3 and TRBJ2-1, with 12 bases that match TRBD2. Germline CDR1 is ENHRY and CDR2 is SYGVKD. The V segment lost 4 bases and the J segment 6 bases; nucleotides outside the gene matches: 4. This CDR3 contains 15 residues. CDR3 in amino acids: CAISVGLAGTNEQFF. The CDR3 bases are TGTGCCATCAGTGTCGGACTAGCGGGGACCAATGAGCAGTTCTTC.

V is TRBV11-2 and J is TRBJ2-1; D gene unclear. From germline, CDR1 is SGHAT and CDR2 FQNNGV. The CDR3 is 17 amino acids. The V end lost 1 base, the J end lost 6 bases, and 19 bases lay between the germline ends. In DNA form, the CDR3 reads TGTGCCAGCAGCTTAGTAGGGAAAGCCACTGGTCCCAATGAGCAGTTCTTC. This encodes CASSLVGKATGPNEQFF.

The chain employs TRBV7-8 and TRBJ2-4; 13 bases are shared with TRBD2. Losses at the gene ends were 2 bases for V and 0 bases for J; bases not matched to a gene: 7. Germline values: CDR1 SGHVS, CDR2 FQNEAQ. This CDR3 has 19 amino acids. Here the CDR3 reads CASSLLRTSGGLAKNIQYF. The CDR3 DNA reads as TGTGCCAGCAGCTTATTGAGGACTAGCGGGGGACTAGCCAAAAACATTCAGTACTTC.

This clonotype was seen a handful of times. This sequence joins TRBV7-2 and TRBJ2-5; D remains unclear. Germline V gene lookup returns CDR1 SGHTA and CDR2 FQGNSA. This CDR3 region has 13 residues. V lost 2 bases and J 9 bases, leaving 13 bases between the germline ends. The CDR3 DNA reads as TGTGCCAGCAGCTTACGTTCCGATGGGGCCCAGTACTTC. This encodes CASSLRSDGAQYF.

The sample holds a few counts of this clonotype. The chain joins TRBV6-5 to TRBJ2-3; D is possibly TRBD1 (5 bases). This CDR3 has 14 amino acids. V lost 5 bases and J lost 2, with 11 bases in between. Germline V gene data show CDR1 as MNHEY and CDR2 as SVGAGI. CDR3 coding DNA: TGTGCCAGCAGTCCAGGACACCCCACAGATACGCAGTATTTT. Protein: CASSPGHPTDTQYF.

The J gene is TRBJ1-6, the V gene TRBV3-1; D is ambiguous. V was cut by 1 base and J by 9 bases, with 10 bases left in between. Germline loops: CDR1 LGHDT, CDR2 YNNKEL (reference sequence). The CDR3 has 14 amino acids. CDR3 loop: CASSQGGSGSPLHF. As DNA, the CDR3 is TGTGCCAGCAGCCAAGGGGGTTCTGGTTCACCCCTCCACTTT.

This clonotype has a count of ten or more. The V call is TRBV20-1, the J call TRBJ1-1; tentatively, D is TRBD1 (6 bases). The CDR3 is 14 amino acids. Trimming took off 3 bases at V and 0 bases at J, with 11 bases between the two ends. CDR1 DFQATT and CDR2 SNEGSKA come from the germline V gene (reference sequence). CDR3 bases: TGCAGTGCTAGCGAAGGGGGAATGAACACTGAAGCTTTCTTT. Its protein product is CSASEGGMNTEAFF.